This T cell receptor beta chain stems from a study of ipilimumab plus nivolumab after autologous stem cell transplantation. About the study: The DLBCL cohort had primary refractory and relapsed disease, with 18-month progression-free survival of roughly 86% and 30%.

This CDR3 is built from 14 residues. V lost 3 bases and J lost 3; bases outside the gene matches: 1. Germline CDR1 ENHRY, CDR2 SYGVKD. Sequencing was performed with immunoSEQ multiplex PCR; in TCRdb, only in-frame clones are kept and a portion is missing. Seen here are approximately 9,800 clones, just under 80% observed once, and the top ten hold around 8.4%. Checkpoint therapy with ipilimumab 1 mg/kg began 14 to 28 days after transplant. This receptor was identified in a male donor with diffuse large B-cell lymphoma. This chain uses TRBV10-3 with TRBJ2-7; 11 bases agree with TRBD1. The sequencing used PBMCs, collected in a trial of ipilimumab plus nivolumab as post-transplant consolidation. This CDR3 reads CAISDGTGGYEQYF. The CDR3 DNA follows: TGTGCCATCAGTGATGGGACAGGGGGCTACGAGCAGTACTTC.